A single sample is the source of the 27 T cell receptor beta chains below, sequenced in a study of blood T cells in healthy people across ages. With a J-beta primer mix and a sample-barcoded 5' primer, a second PCR ran roughly 6 to 11 cycles. A single record per CDR3 protein comes from TCRdb applying MiXCR to the 5' RACE reads. Of more than 500,000 distinct CDR3 sequences listed, around 27% are singletons. This same sample was also taken into another study, of T cells of mothers and their children.

The specimen sequenced was blood. The receptors shown here come from a boy between 2 and 10 years old in good health.

The CDR3 loop is CAISELGAGTQPQHF. DNA for the CDR3: TGTGCCATCAGTGAATTGGGGGCAGGGACCCAGCCCCAGCATTTT. The chain carries TRBV10-3 and TRBJ1-5, with D tentatively TRBD1 (6 bases). The V gene's germline CDR1 is ENHRY and CDR2 SYGVKD. This CDR3 contains 15 residues. The V and J ends lost 3 bases and 7 bases respectively, with 16 bases between them.

This chain joins TRBV6-6 and TRBJ1-2; D call uncertain. Germline loops: CDR1 MNHNY, CDR2 SVGAGI (reference sequence). V was trimmed by 4 bases and J by 5 bases, leaving 8 bases between them. The CDR3 is 12 amino acids. CDR3 DNA: TGTGCCAGCAGTTCGACGCAGTATGGCTACACCTTC. Its translation is CASSSTQYGYTF.

The sample holds a few counts of this clonotype. The genes are TRBV2 and TRBJ2-3; D is unclear. CDR3 length equals 11 residues. Trimming pared 0 bases from V and 10 bases from J, leaving 5 bases between. Germline-derived CDR1 and CDR2 are SNHLY and FYNNEI. The CDR3 DNA sequence: TGTGCCAGCAGTGAAGCGCTTCCGCAGTATTTT. This translates into CASSEALPQYF.

The rearrangement joins TRBV2 to TRBJ2-1; TRBD2 matches 11 bases. J was trimmed by 0 bases and V by 5 bases; bases with no gene match: 9. Looked up from germline, CDR1 is SNHLY and CDR2 is FYNNEI. The CDR3 contains 18 residues. The CDR3 DNA reads as TGTGCCAGCAGTTCCGGGACTAGCGGAGTCTACTCCTACAATGAGCAGTTCTTC. Translated, it gives CASSSGTSGVYSYNEQFF.

This clonotype showed up just a few times. The J gene is TRBJ2-7, the V gene TRBV28; weak D call: TRBD1 (6 bases). The CDR3 spans 14 residues. V lost 11 bases, J lost 0 bases, and 17 bases lay in between. Germline V gene data show CDR1 as MDHEN and CDR2 as SYDVKM. CDR3 residues: CAGSGVRTSYEQYF. In nucleotides, the CDR3 is TGTGCCGGCTCAGGGGTTCGAACCTCCTACGAGCAGTACTTC.

The genes are TRBV20-1 and TRBJ2-7; TRBD2 aligns across 7 bases. Looked up from germline, CDR1 is DFQATT and CDR2 is SNEGSKA (reference sequence). J was trimmed by 4 bases and V by 7 bases; bases with no gene match: 10. CDR3 length: 13 amino acids. The CDR3 reads CSVAPSGTYEQYF. For the CDR3, the DNA is TGCAGTGTCGCCCCCAGCGGGACTTACGAGCAGTACTTC.

The rearrangement links TRBV15 to TRBJ1-3; perhaps TRBD1 as D (5 bases). The germline V and J ends were trimmed by 1 base and 0 bases, with 13 bases remaining between them. CDR1 and CDR2 from the germline V gene are LNHNV and YYDKDF (reference sequence). The CDR3 covers 17 residues. The CDR3 bases are TGTGCCACCAGCAGAGGGAGGGGCAGCTTCTCTGGAAACACCATATATTTT. It codes for CATSRGRGSFSGNTIYF.

The chain uses TRBV7-8 and TRBJ2-2; 11 bases align to TRBD1. Germline loops: CDR1 SGHVS, CDR2 FQNEAQ. The junction had 5 bases not matched to a gene; V was cut back by 4 bases and J by 7 bases. The CDR3 is made up of 15 amino acids. The CDR3 DNA sequence: TGTGCCAGCAGCTCGGACAGGGGGCATGACGGGGAGCTGTTTTTT. Its protein is CASSSDRGHDGELFF.

This chain uses TRBV10-3 with TRBJ1-1; tentatively, D is TRBD1 (6 bases). The length of the CDR3 is 18 residues. Germline-derived CDR1 and CDR2 are ENHRY and SYGVKD. V lost 2 bases and J lost 0, with 19 bases in between. The CDR3 DNA reads as TGTGCCATCAGTGAGACAGTTAGGGCGAGGGGGATGAACACTGAAGCTTTCTTT. Its protein product is CAISETVRARGMNTEAFF.

This clonotype appeared a few times. V is TRBV27 and J is TRBJ2-1; a weak D match, TRBD1 (6 bases). This CDR3 comprises 16 residues. The germline V and J ends were trimmed by 8 bases and 0 bases, with 17 bases remaining between them. The germline CDR1 and CDR2 sequences are MNHEY and SMNVEV (reference sequence). DNA of the CDR3: TGTGCCAGCCGGCCCCCCGGGACAAGCTCCTACAATGAGCAGTTCTTC. Protein: CASRPPGTSSYNEQFF.

This CDR3 is CASSATSGSPSYEQYF. CDR3 DNA sequence: TGTGCCAGCAGCGCCACTAGCGGCAGTCCCTCCTACGAGCAGTACTTC. The chain uses TRBV7-2 and TRBJ2-7, with TRBD2 matching over 8 bases. After removal of 5 bases from V and 0 bases from J, the junction contained 9 bases not matched to a gene. CDR3 length: 16 residues. Germline V CDR1 and CDR2: SGHTA, FQGNSA.

This rearrangement joins TRBV5-1 to TRBJ1-6; unclear D gene. From germline, CDR1 is SGHRS and CDR2 YFSETQ. The length of the CDR3 is 15 residues. V was trimmed by 4 bases and J by 4 bases, leaving 12 bases between them. The CDR3 coding sequence is TGCGCCAGCAGCCCGGACGGATCTTATAATTCACCCCTCCACTTT. Amino acids: CASSPDGSYNSPLHF.

Only a few counts were recorded for this clonotype. The genes are TRBV7-2 and TRBJ2-4; tentative D call: TRBD2 (6 bases). Germline CDR1 SGHTA, CDR2 FQGNSA. The CDR3 loop spans 16 amino acids. V lost 0 bases, J lost 2 bases, and 11 bases lay in between. CDR3 DNA sequence: TGTGCCAGCAGCTTAGCTAGCGGAGGGACCAAAAACATTCAGTACTTC. Its protein product is CASSLASGGTKNIQYF. Full variable domain (missing parts from reference TRBV7-2 and TRBJ2-4): GAGVSQSPSNKVTEKGKDVELRCDPISGHTALYWYRQSLGQGLEFLIYFQGNSAPDKSGLPSDRFSAERTGGSVSTLTIQRTQQEDSAVYLCASSLASGGTKNIQYFGAGTRLSVL.

The chain employs TRBV15 and TRBJ1-3; D ambiguous. This CDR3 spans 15 amino acids. Germline CDR1 reads LNHNV; CDR2 reads YYDKDF (reference sequence). V was pared by 0 bases and J by 8 bases, with 14 bases between. CDR3 in DNA: TGTGCCACCAGCAGAGATTTGGGAGGTACGCACACCATATATTTT. Translation gives CATSRDLGGTHTIYF.

This clonotype was detected ten times or more. The CDR3 bases are TGTGCCATCAGTGAGTCACGTAATGAAAAACTGTTTTTT. Its protein product is CAISESRNEKLFF. The chain combines TRBV10-3 with TRBJ1-4; no clear D. V gave up 0 bases and J gave up 4 bases, with 3 bases separating them. This CDR3 comprises 13 residues. Germline CDR1 is ENHRY and CDR2 is SYGVKD.

This clonotype was recorded a few times. J is TRBJ2-7 and V is TRBV19; D not certain. This CDR3 is built from 11 residues. Trimming took off 6 bases at V and 3 bases at J, with 6 bases between the two ends. In germline, CDR1 is LNHDA, CDR2 SQIVND (reference sequence). CDR3 sequence reads: CASSTDYEQYF. CDR3 coding DNA: TGTGCCAGTAGCACTGACTACGAGCAGTACTTC. Drawing the rest from reference TRBV19 and TRBJ2-7, the complete variable domain is DGGITQSPKYLFRKEGQNVTLSCEQNLNHDAMYWYRQDPGQGLRLIYYSQIVNDFQKGDIAEGYSVSREKKESFPLTVTSAQKNPTAFYLCASSTDYEQYFGPGTRLTVT.

This clonotype appeared a few times. The chain is built from TRBV9 and TRBJ2-7, with D unclear. CDR1 is SGDLS and CDR2 is YYNGEE in the germline V gene. The CDR3 spans 14 residues. Trimming cost V 0 bases and J 1 base, with 8 bases left between them. In DNA, the CDR3 is TGTGCCAGCAGCGTAGAGCCGTATTCCTACGAGCAGTACTTC. This encodes CASSVEPYSYEQYF. Filled out from reference TRBV9 and TRBJ2-7, the complete variable domain reads DSGVTQTPKHLITATGQRVTLRCSPRSGDLSVYWYQQSLDQGLQFLIQYYNGEERAKGNILERFSAQQFPDLHSELNLSSLELGDSALYFCASSVEPYSYEQYFGPGTRLTVT.

This clonotype has only a few counts. This chain's CDR3 is CSVARGETQYF. The CDR3, as DNA: TGCAGCGTAGCGAGGGGAGAGACCCAGTACTTC. The chain couples TRBV29-1 to TRBJ2-5; either TRBD1 or TRBD2 may supply D (5 bases each). The CDR3 covers 11 residues. V was clipped by 6 bases and J by 4 bases, with 9 bases between them. CDR1 is SQVTM, CDR2 ANQGSEA, per germline.

This clonotype was observed a handful of times. The gene calls are TRBV28 and TRBJ1-3; D is unresolved. Germline CDR1 is MDHEN and CDR2 is SYDVKM. The CDR3 is 15 residues long. V was pared by 5 bases and J by 3 bases, with 14 bases between. This chain's CDR3 is CASSDPRTLGNTIYF. In nucleotides, the CDR3 is TGTGCCAGCAGTGACCCCCGGACGCTTGGAAACACCATATATTTT.

In this sample, this clonotype turned up a few times. This sequence joins TRBV29-1 and TRBJ2-3; D may correspond to TRBD1 or TRBD2 (5 bases each). Germline CDR1 is SQVTM and CDR2 is ANQGSEA. V gave up 2 bases and J gave up 4 bases, with 7 bases separating them. This CDR3 spans 12 amino acids. CDR3 nucleotide sequence: TGCAGCGTTGAACGAGGGGCAGATACGCAGTATTTT. It specifies CSVERGADTQYF.

This clonotype was counted a few times. Its ends do not fully match the called genes, so a read error is possible. The CDR3 spells CASSFPSGHNEQFF. DNA of the CDR3: TGTGCCAGCAGCTTTCCGTCGGGTCACAATGAGCAGTTCTTT. The chain combines TRBV7-9 with TRBJ2-1; D unresolved. The germline V gene encodes CDR1 SEHNR and CDR2 FQNEAQ (reference sequence). This CDR3 is 14 amino acids long.

The chain couples TRBV12-3 or TRBV12-4 to TRBJ2-3; D is perhaps TRBD1 (5 bases). Deletions cut 3 bases from V and 0 bases from J, with 13 bases between. The CDR3 covers 16 residues. This CDR3 reads CASSFSYGASTDTQYF. Written as DNA, the CDR3 is TGTGCCAGCAGTTTTAGTTATGGGGCTAGCACAGATACGCAGTATTTT.

The CDR3 sequence: CSGQGWQETQYF. As DNA, the CDR3 is TGCAGCGGTCAAGGGTGGCAAGAGACCCAGTACTTC. The rearrangement uses TRBV29-1 and TRBJ2-5; no clear D gene. Trimming cost V 7 bases and J 2 bases, with 11 bases left between them. The germline gives CDR1 SQVTM, CDR2 ANQGSEA. CDR3 size: 12 residues. The variable domain in full, with the rest retrieved from reference TRBV29-1 and TRBJ2-5, is SAVISQKPSRDICQRGTSLTIQCQVDSQVTMMFWYRQQPGQSLTLIATANQGSEATYESGFVIDKFPISRPNLTFSTLTVSNMSPEDSSIYLCSGQGWQETQYFGPGTRLLVL.

V gene TRBV9 combines with J gene TRBJ1-2, with 7 positions matching TRBD1. Germline V gene data show CDR1 as SGDLS and CDR2 as YYNGEE. The CDR3 is 13 residues long. Losses at the gene ends were 3 bases for V and 4 bases for J; bases not matched to a gene: 3. CDR3 sequence reads: CASSAGTAYGYTF. The CDR3 bases are TGTGCCAGCAGCGCCGGGACAGCCTATGGCTACACCTTC.

V gene TRBV12-3 or TRBV12-4 combines with J gene TRBJ1-2; D is ambiguous. The length of the CDR3 is 12 residues. The V end lost 1 base, the J end lost 7 bases, and 7 bases lay between the germline ends. The CDR3 DNA follows: TGTGCCAGCAGTTTAGGAGGGTTTGGCTACACCTTC. This sequence encodes CASSLGGFGYTF.

This clonotype was counted only a few times. The chain combines TRBV3-1 with TRBJ1-5, with D possibly matching TRBD1 (5 bases). Trimming removed 6 bases from V and 6 bases from J, with 18 bases in between. The CDR3 contains 15 residues. The germline V gene encodes CDR1 LGHDT and CDR2 YNNKEL (reference sequence). CDR3 residues: CASRHSPGSGQPQHF. Here the CDR3 DNA reads TGTGCCAGCAGGCACTCCCCAGGGAGCGGTCAGCCCCAGCATTTT.

V gene TRBV28 combines with J gene TRBJ2-7, with 9 nucleotides matching TRBD1. The CDR3 has 16 residues. Trimming at V came to 4 bases and at J to 2 bases, leaving 9 bases not matched to a gene. Germline-derived CDR1 and CDR2 are MDHEN and SYDVKM. The CDR3 DNA reads as TGTGCCAGCAGTTCTCCGTGGGGACAGGGTCCCTACGAGCAGTACTTC. Its protein product is CASSSPWGQGPYEQYF.